This T cell receptor (beta chain) was observed in a study of blood T cell repertoires in COVID-19. Whole-study context: Acute and convalescent COVID-19 samples came from the United States, Italy and Spain. Sources were T cells, B-cell-depleted T cells, or PBMCs; the material itself was cDNA or gDNA.

Which cohort a participant joined came from the clinical history participants gave. Recovered status applied to Cohort 3 donors who had two consecutive negative PCRs. It also applied to those with clearance or with symptom resolution. Clones were sequenced by immunoSEQ multiplex PCR, and TCRdb holds only the in-frame ones, with some missing. Here the sample spans 330,000 or so clones, over 75% being singletons. Sequenced sample: PBMCs or T cells enriched from blood (not recorded which). This clonotype originated in a woman aged 25 to 39 who had recovered from COVID-19.

The CDR3 sequence: CASSQEVTVTEAFF. For the CDR3, the DNA is TGTGCCAGCAGCCAAGAAGTTACAGTCACTGAAGCTTTCTTT. J is TRBJ1-1 and V is TRBV3-1 (or the pseudogene TRBV3-2), with D unresolved. Germline V gives CDR1 LGHDT, CDR2 YNNKEL (reference sequence). CDR3 length: 14 residues. V was cut by 0 bases and J by 4 bases, with 9 bases left in between.